Described below is a single T cell receptor beta chain sequence and its context. Its antigen is unknown. This entry belongs to a study of neoadjuvant nivolumab and ipilimumab in lung cancer. Study in general: Patients got nivolumab 3 mg/kg on days 1, 15 and 29; combination added ipilimumab 1 mg/kg day 1.

Study results and limitations: Blood richness before therapy tracked richness in tumors resected after neoadjuvant therapy.

This table comes from immunoSEQ multiplex PCR, and its TCRdb copy is limited to in-frame clones, with some not included. The sample includes approximately 31,000 clones, 90% seen only once; the top ten take almost 5%. This CDR3 is 14 amino acids long. Trimming took 1 base from V and 5 from J, leaving 12 bases between them. Germline CDR1 SGHTA, CDR2 FQGNSA. This chain joins TRBV7-2 and TRBJ2-7; D is perhaps TRBD1 or TRBD2 (5 bases each). The clonotype originates from an adult with non-small cell lung cancer. Sequences were derived from peripheral blood, sampled after neoadjuvant nivolumab, alone or with ipilimumab, at or shortly before surgery. In nucleotides, the CDR3 is TGTGCCAGCAGCTTAGACGGGGCGTCTGACGAGCAGTACTTC. Its protein is CASSLDGASDEQYF.